Listed below are T cell receptor beta chains from one sample, sequenced in a study of post-analysis software for immune sequencing data. TCRdb reprocessed the PCR reads with MiXCR, giving one entry per CDR3 protein. The sample has around 770,000 distinct CDR3 sequences, under 60% seen once. Sequenced input: blood. Source of these receptors: a girl under 18 with multiple sclerosis. Each CDR3 is given with its conserved first and last residue. Each record gives: J gene, clone size, D gene, V gene, CDR3 protein, CDR3 DNA. A D gene is named only where the DNA matches it firmly. A row's size may be missing; if present it is once, few, many or a size class.

>TRBJ1-4|.|.|TRBV7-6
CASSSGKQEVPEKLFF
TGTGCCAGCAGCTCAGGAAAACAGGAGGTTCCCGAAAAACTGTTTTTT
>TRBJ2-5|.|.|TRBV18
CASSPPFVRDETQYF
TGTGCCAGCTCACCACCGTTCGTCCGGGATGAGACCCAGTACTTC
>TRBJ2-1|few|.|TRBV5-1
CASSGARGPEQFF
TGCGCCAGCAGCGGCGCCAGGGGACCTGAGCAGTTCTTC
>TRBJ2-7|few|.|TRBV6-2/TRBV6-3
CASSYSRLVSYEQYF
TGTGCCAGCAGTTACTCCAGACTAGTCTCCTACGAGCAGTACTTC
>TRBJ2-1|.|TRBD2|TRBV29-1
CSVEEASGRTSSYNEQFF
TGCAGCGTTGAGGAGGCTAGCGGGAGAACGAGCTCCTACAATGAGCAGTTCTTC
>TRBJ1-2|.|.|TRBV9
CASTDRPGGYTF
TGTGCCAGCACCGACAGGCCGGGTGGCTACACCTTC
>TRBJ2-5|.|.|TRBV6-5
CASSYSIGLETQYF
TGTGCCAGCAGTTACTCGATAGGGTTGGAGACCCAGTACTTC
>TRBJ2-6|.|.|TRBV7-3
CASSSRGHSGANVLTF
TGTGCCAGCAGCTCCCGGGGACATTCTGGGGCCAACGTCCTGACTTTC
>TRBJ2-5|.|TRBD2|TRBV3-1
CASSQAKTSGKETQYF
TGTGCCAGCAGCCAAGCGAAGACTAGCGGTAAAGAGACCCAGTACTTC
>TRBJ2-7|.|.|TRBV27
CASSTRDNSYEQYF
TGTGCCAGCAGTACCAGGGACAACTCCTACGAGCAGTACTTC
>TRBJ1-6|.|TRBD1|TRBV3-1
CASSQEATGRTPLHF
TGTGCCAGCAGCCAAGAGGCGACAGGGAGGACACCCCTCCACTTT
>TRBJ2-6|few|.|TRBV10-3
CAISMGHPTSGANVLTF
TGTGCCATCAGTATGGGACACCCAACTTCTGGGGCCAACGTCCTGACTTTC
>TRBJ2-1|.|.|TRBV3-1
CASSQQVTYNEQFF
TGTGCCAGCAGCCAACAGGTAACCTACAATGAGCAGTTCTTC
>TRBJ1-2|.|.|TRBV15
CATSRGESRDHGYTF
TGTGCCACCAGCAGAGGGGAAAGCCGGGACCACGGCTACACCTTC
>TRBJ1-2|.|.|TRBV7-2
CASSLALDGYGYTF
TGTGCCAGCAGCTTAGCCCTGGACGGTTATGGCTACACCTTC
>TRBJ2-5|few|.|TRBV29-1
CSVGKGGSKETQYF
TGCAGCGTTGGAAAGGGGGGCAGCAAAGAGACCCAGTACTTC
>TRBJ1-2|.|.|TRBV29-1
CSVGPDTPMGGYTF
TGCAGCGTTGGACCTGACACCCCCATGGGTGGCTACACCTTC
>TRBJ2-7|.|.|TRBV15
CATSRDMTDHSGEQYF
TGTGCCACCAGCAGAGATATGACAGACCATAGTGGCGAGCAGTACTTC
>TRBJ2-7|few|.|TRBV6-2/TRBV6-3
CASSPRTPPTYEQYF
TGTGCCAGCAGTCCACGGACCCCGCCTACCTACGAGCAGTACTTC
>TRBJ2-7|once|TRBD1|TRBV27
CASSLSGTGLPGGEQYF
TGTGCCAGCAGTTTAAGTGGGACAGGGCTCCCGGGGGGCGAGCAGTACTTC
>TRBJ2-7|.|TRBD1|TRBV5-1
CASSSQDRYPYEQYF
TGCGCCAGCAGCTCCCAGGACAGGTATCCCTACGAGCAGTACTTC
>TRBJ1-1|few|TRBD1|TRBV2
CASSPGTGSPSTEAFF
TGTGCCAGCAGTCCCGGGACAGGGTCCCCCTCCACTGAAGCTTTCTTT
>TRBJ2-7|.|.|TRBV11-2
CASSFVSGYEQYF
TGTGCCAGCAGCTTCGTGTCTGGGTACGAGCAGTACTTC